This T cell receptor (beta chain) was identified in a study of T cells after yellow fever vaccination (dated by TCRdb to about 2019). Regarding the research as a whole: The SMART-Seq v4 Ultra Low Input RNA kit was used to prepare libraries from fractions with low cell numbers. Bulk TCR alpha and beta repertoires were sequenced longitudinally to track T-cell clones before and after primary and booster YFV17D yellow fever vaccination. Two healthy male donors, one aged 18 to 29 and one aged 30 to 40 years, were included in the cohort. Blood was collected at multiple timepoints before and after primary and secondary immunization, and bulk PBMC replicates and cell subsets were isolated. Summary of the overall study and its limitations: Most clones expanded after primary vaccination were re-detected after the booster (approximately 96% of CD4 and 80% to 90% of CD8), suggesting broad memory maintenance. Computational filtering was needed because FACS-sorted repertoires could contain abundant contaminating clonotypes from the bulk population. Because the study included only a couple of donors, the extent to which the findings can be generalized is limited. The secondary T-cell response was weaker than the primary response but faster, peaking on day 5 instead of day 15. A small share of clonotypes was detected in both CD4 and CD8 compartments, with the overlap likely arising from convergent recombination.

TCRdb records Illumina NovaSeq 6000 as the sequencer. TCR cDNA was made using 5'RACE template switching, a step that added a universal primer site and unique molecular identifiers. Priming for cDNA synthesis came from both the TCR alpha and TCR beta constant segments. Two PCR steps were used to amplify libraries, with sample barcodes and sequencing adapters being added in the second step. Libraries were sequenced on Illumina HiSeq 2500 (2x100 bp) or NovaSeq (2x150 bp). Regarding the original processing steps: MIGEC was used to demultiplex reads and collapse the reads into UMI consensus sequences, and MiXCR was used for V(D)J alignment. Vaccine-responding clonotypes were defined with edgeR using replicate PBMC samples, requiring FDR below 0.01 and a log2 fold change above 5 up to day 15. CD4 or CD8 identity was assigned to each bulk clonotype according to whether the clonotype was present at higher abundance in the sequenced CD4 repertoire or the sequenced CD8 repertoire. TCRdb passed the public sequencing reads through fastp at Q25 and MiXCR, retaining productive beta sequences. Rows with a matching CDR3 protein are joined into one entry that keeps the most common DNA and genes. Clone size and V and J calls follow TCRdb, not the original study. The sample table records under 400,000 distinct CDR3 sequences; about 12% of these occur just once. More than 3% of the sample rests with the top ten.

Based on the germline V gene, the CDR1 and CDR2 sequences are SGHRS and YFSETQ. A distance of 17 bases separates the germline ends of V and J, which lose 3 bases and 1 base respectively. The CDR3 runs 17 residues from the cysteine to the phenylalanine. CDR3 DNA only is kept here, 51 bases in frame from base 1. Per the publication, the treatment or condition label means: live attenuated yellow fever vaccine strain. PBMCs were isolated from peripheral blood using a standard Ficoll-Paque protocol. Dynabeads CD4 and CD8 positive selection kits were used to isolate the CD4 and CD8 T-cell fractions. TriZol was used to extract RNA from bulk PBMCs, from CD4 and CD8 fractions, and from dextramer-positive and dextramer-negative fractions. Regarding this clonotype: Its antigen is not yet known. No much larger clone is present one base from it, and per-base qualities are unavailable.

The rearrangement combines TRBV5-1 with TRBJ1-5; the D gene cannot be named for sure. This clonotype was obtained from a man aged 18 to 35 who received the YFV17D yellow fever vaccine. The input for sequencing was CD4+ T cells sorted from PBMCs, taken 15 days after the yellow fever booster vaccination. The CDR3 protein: CASSSSGGYMSNQPQHF. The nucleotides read TGCGCCAGCAGCTCATCTGGCGGGTATATGAGCAATCAGCCCCAGCATTTT.